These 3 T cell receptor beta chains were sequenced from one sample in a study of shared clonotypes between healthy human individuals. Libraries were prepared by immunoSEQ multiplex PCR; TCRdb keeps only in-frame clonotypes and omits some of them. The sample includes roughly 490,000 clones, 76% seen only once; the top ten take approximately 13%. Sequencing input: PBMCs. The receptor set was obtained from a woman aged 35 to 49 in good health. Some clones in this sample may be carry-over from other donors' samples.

CDR3 region: CASSLRGPLYEQYF. The CDR3 DNA reads as TGTGCCAGCAGCCTCCGAGGTCCCCTGTACGAGCAGTACTTC. This rearrangement joins TRBV21-1 to TRBJ2-7; the table gives TRBD2 as D, unverified against the DNA. TRBV21-1 is designated a pseudogene. This CDR3 spans 14 amino acids.

The CDR3 DNA follows: TGTGCCAGCAAAGGCGGGAGGGCCTCGTCCTACAATGAGCAGTTCTTC. It translates to CASKGGRASSYNEQFF. The V and J genes are TRBV28 and TRBJ2-1; TRBD2 matches 9 bases. The V gene's germline CDR1 is MDHEN and CDR2 SYDVKM. V was pared by 7 bases and J by 1 base, with 8 bases of the junction left unmatched. The length of the CDR3 is 16 residues.

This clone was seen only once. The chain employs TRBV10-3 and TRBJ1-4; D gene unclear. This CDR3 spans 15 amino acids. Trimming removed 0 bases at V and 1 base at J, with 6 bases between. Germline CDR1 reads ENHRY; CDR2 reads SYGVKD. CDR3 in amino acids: CAISESMGTNEKLFF. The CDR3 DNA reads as TGTGCCATCAGTGAGTCGATGGGAACTAATGAAAAACTGTTTTTT.